The clone carrying this T cell receptor (beta chain) was seen more than once but under ten times. TCRdb analysed the 5' RACE reads with MiXCR anew, one entry per CDR3 protein. The data show about 250,000 distinct CDR3 sequences, with roughly 32% seen just once and roughly 4% held by the top ten. Trimming pared 4 bases from V and 9 bases from J, leaving 18 bases between. The length of the CDR3 is 14 residues. Germline CDR1 DFQATT, CDR2 SNEGSKA (reference sequence). The record originates from a study of CD8 T cells in ankylosing spondylitis. Sequenced: blood, either unsorted or a sorted T cell fraction (not recorded which). The chain links TRBV20-1 to TRBJ2-2, with a possible D match to TRBD2 (6 bases). The TCR comes from a male donor with ankylosing spondylitis or in good health (not recorded which). The CDR3 DNA reads as TGCAGTGCTAAACCGGGACTCCCACCAAGGGAGCTGTTTTTT. It translates to CSAKPGLPPRELFF.